Listed here is a single TCR beta chain. What antigen it recognizes has not been identified. Base qualities are not provided; no much larger clone lies one nucleotide away. PBMCs were isolated by Ficoll-Paque density gradient centrifugation. This specimen belongs to a study of T-cell memory formation after mild COVID-19 (dated by TCRdb to the early 2020s). With regard to the full study: Most TCR sequence clusters were specific to one of the two donors. Two young, previously healthy adult volunteers made up the cohort, one male and one female. Longitudinal TCRalpha and TCRbeta repertoire sequencing tracked T-cell clones expanding and contracting after mild COVID-19 in two donors. What the work shows at the level of the full study, not this receptor alone: Contracting CD4+ clones were located mainly in the CM and EM memory subsets, whereas CD8+ clones were found to be enriched in EMRA. Some responding clones were found in pre-infection memory, which suggests that pre-existing cross-reactive memory T cells took part in the SARS-CoV-2 response. Clones that contracted from day 15 to 85 showed balanced CD4/CD8 phenotypes, whereas a second wave of clones that expanded from day 15 to 37 leaned towards CD4+. SARS-CoV-2 specificity was not confirmed for the second-wave clones peaking on day 37. The study included only a couple of mild cases, and larger cohorts that include severe cases with pre-infection samples were judged to be necessary.

Reads for this sample came from an Illumina NovaSeq 6000. TCRalpha and TCRbeta cDNA libraries were built by 5'RACE with constant-segment primers, adding sample barcodes and unique molecular identifiers. RNA was extracted from every sample with Trizol reagent. Amplification of the libraries took two PCR steps, and the second step added a second sample barcode plus Illumina TruSeq adapters. Sequencing of the libraries was done on an Illumina NovaSeq, producing 2 x 150 bp paired-end reads. Processing in the source paper ran as follows. With migec v1.2.7, reads were demultiplexed and then collapsed into UMI-guided consensus sequences. Using mixcr v2.1.11, UMI consensuses were aligned to TRA and TRB V and J templates and then assembled into clonotypes. Expanded or contracted clonotypes were those called significant by both edgeR and NoisET, with noise models trained on biological replicates. edgeR calls used a false discovery rate-adjusted p below 0.01 and a log2 fold-change threshold of 1. As an exploratory analysis of dynamics, max-normalized trajectories of the 1000 most abundant clonotypes were examined by PCA with hierarchical clustering. Each responding clone was given a CD4 or CD8 phenotype based on the CD4+ and CD8+ repertoires, which had been sequenced separately. TCRdb trimmed the raw reads at Q25, called clones with MiXCR and kept productive beta chains. Rows with one shared CDR3 protein collapse into an entry with the most common genes and DNA. These V and J calls derive from TCRdb rather than the authors' analysis. This sample holds around 200,000 distinct CDR3 sequences; approximately 16% were observed only once. Approximately 2% of the sample comes from the top ten.

The receptor comes from an adult woman who had mild COVID-19 (a few samples of this study predate the infection). The sample titles of this study are shuffled in the database, so cell type and time point are left out; the donor was told from shared clones. The sequencing input was PBMCs or a T cell subset sorted from them (not recorded which).

The CDR3 protein: CAISDQRQGFGYTF. The nucleotide sequence reads as follows: TGTGCCATCAGTGATCAAAGACAGGGGTTTGGCTACACCTTC. The sequence is built from TRBV10-3 and TRBJ1-2; TRBD1 agrees with 8 junctional bases. The CDR3 holds 14 amino acids from the cysteine to the phenylalanine. CDR3 DNA is the only sequence kept; it has 42 bases, read in frame from the first base. CDR1 and CDR2, per the germline V gene, are ENHRY and SYGVKD. V loses 3 bases at its end and J loses 7 bases; junction bases beyond the gene matches: 7.